This paragraph covers one T cell receptor beta chain sequence. TCRdb's table, derived via immunoSEQ multiplex PCR, lists solely in-frame clones and lacks some. The sample shows about 73,000 clones, roughly 92% of them seen only once. V lost 3 bases, J lost 2 bases, and 9 bases stayed unmatched. Germline CDR1 is KGHSH and CDR2 is LQKENI. The CDR3 runs to 18 residues. The data were obtained in a study of OX40 agonist ivuxolimab in advanced cancers. Here the sequenced sample was CD4+ or CD8+ T cells sorted from blood, taken in a trial of the OX40 agonist ivuxolimab. This receptor was taken from an adult with an advanced solid tumor such as melanoma, head and neck, liver or kidney cancer. This chain links TRBV18 with TRBJ2-6; 8 nucleotides align to TRBD1. Here the CDR3 DNA reads TGTGCCAGCTCACCTCAATCGGACAGGGCGGCTGGGGCCAACGTCCTGACTTTC. It yields the protein CASSPQSDRAAGANVLTF.